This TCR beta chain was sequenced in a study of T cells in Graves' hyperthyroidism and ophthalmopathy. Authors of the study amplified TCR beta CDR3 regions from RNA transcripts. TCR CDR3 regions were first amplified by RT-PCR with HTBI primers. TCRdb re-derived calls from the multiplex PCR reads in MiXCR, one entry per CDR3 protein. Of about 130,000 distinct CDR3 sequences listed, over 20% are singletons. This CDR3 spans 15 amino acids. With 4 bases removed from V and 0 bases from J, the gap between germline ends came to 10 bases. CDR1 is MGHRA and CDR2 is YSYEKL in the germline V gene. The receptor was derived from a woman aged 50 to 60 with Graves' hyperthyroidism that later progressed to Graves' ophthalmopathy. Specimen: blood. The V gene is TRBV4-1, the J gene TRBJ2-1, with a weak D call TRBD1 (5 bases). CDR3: CASSLWGNSYNEQFF. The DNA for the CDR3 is TGCGCCAGCAGCCTTTGGGGCAACTCCTACAATGAGCAGTTCTTC.